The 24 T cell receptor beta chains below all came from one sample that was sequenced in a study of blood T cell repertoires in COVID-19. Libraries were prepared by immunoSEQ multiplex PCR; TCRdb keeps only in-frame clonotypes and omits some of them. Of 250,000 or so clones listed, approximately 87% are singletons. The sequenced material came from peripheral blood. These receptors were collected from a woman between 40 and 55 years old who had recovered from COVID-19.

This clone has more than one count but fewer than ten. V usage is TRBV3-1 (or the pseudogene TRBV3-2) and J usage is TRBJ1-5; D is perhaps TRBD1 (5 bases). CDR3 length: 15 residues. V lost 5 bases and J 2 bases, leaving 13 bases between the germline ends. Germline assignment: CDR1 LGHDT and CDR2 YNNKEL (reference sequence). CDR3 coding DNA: TGTGCCAGCAGCTTGGGACTCACGGGCAATCAGCCCCAGCATTTT. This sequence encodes CASSLGLTGNQPQHF.

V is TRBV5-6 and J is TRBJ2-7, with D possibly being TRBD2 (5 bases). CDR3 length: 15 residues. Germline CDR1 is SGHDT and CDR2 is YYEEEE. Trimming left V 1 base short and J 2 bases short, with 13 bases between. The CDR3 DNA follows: TGTGCCAGCAGCTTGTTGTCGACTAAAGCCTACGAGCAGTACTTC. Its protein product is CASSLLSTKAYEQYF.

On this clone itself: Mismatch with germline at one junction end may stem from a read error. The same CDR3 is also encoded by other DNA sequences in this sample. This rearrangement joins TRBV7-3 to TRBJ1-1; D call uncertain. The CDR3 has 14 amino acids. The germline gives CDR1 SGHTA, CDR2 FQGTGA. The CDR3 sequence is CASSLGSHNTEAFF. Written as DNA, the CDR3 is TGTGCCAGTAGCTTGGGCAGCCATAACACTGAAGCTTTCTTT.

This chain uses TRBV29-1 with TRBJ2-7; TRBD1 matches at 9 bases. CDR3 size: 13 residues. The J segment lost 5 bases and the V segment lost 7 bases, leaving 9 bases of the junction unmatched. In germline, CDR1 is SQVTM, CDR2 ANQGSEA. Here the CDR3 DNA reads TGCAGCGGGGGGGGACAGGGTAGCAACGAGCAGTACTTC. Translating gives CSGGGQGSNEQYF.

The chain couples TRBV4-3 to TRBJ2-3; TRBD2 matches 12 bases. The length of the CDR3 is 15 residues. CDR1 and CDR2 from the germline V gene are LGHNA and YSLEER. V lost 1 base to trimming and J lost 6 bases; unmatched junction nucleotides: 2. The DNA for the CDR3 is TGCGCCAGCAGCCAAGTCCTAGCGGGGGGGGATACGCAGTATTTT. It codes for CASSQVLAGGDTQYF.

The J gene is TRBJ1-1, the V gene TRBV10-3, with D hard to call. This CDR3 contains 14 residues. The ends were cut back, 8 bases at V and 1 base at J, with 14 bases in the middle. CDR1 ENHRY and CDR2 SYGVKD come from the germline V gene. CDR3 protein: CAIRSQLSNTEAFF. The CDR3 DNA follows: TGTGCCATCCGGAGTCAGCTTTCGAACACTGAAGCTTTCTTT.

The CDR3 spells CASRQGGEDSPLHF. The CDR3 coding sequence is TGTGCCAGCAGACAGGGGGGGGAGGATTCACCCCTCCACTTT. The rearrangement joins TRBV3-1 (or the pseudogene TRBV3-2) to TRBJ1-6; TRBD1 aligns across 8 bases. Germline CDR1 and CDR2: LGHDT and YNNKEL (reference sequence). The CDR3 loop spans 14 amino acids. The V and J ends lost 6 bases and 8 bases, in that order; junction bases with no gene match: 6.

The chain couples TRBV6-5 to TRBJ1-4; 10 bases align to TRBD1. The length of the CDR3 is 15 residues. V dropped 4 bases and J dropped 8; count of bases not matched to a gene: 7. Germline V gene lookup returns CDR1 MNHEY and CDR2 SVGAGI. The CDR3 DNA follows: TGTGCCAGCAGTTCCCGACAGGGGGCGGGCGAAAAACTGTTTTTT. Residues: CASSSRQGAGEKLFF.

The chain's CDR3 is CASSLLGQGEAFF. The CDR3 DNA sequence: TGTGCCAGCAGCCTACTAGGACAGGGTGAAGCTTTCTTT. V gene TRBV7-9 combines with J gene TRBJ1-1, with TRBD1 matching 8 bases. CDR3 length: 13 residues. Trimming removed 5 bases from V and 7 bases from J; junction bases left unmatched: 6. Germline V gene data show CDR1 as SEHNR and CDR2 as FQNEAQ (reference sequence).

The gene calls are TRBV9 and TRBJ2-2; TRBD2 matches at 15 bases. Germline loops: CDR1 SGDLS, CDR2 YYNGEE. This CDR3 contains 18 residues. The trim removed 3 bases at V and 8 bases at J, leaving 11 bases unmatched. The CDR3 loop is CASSAPEGLAGGPGELFF. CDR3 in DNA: TGTGCCAGCAGCGCCCCCGAAGGACTAGCGGGGGGGCCTGGGGAGCTGTTTTTT.

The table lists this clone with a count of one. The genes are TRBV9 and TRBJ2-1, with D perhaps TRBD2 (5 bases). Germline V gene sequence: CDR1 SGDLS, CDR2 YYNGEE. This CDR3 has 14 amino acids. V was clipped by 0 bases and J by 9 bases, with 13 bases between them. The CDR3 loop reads CASSVGLAEGEQFF. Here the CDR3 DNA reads TGTGCCAGCAGCGTAGGCCTAGCCGAGGGTGAGCAGTTCTTC.

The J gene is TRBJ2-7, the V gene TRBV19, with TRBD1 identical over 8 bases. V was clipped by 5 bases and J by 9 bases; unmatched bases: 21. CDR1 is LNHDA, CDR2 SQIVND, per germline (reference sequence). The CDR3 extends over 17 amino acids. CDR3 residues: CASSYGGTGGPLGVQYF. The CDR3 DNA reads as TGTGCCAGTAGTTATGGTGGAACAGGGGGACCCCTCGGTGTGCAGTACTTC.

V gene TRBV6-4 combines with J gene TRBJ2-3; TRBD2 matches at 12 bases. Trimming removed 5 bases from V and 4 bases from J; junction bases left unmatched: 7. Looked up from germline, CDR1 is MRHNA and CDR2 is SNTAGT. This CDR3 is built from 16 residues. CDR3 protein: CASSKELAGGSDTQYF. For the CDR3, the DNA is TGTGCCAGCAGTAAAGAACTAGCGGGGGGATCAGATACGCAGTATTTT.

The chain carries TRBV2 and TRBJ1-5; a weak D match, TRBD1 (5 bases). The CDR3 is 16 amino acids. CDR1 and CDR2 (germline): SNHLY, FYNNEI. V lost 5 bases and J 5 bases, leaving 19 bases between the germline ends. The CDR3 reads CASSRLPDRPDQPQHF. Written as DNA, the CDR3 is TGTGCCAGCAGTCGACTCCCCGACAGACCTGATCAGCCCCAGCATTTT.

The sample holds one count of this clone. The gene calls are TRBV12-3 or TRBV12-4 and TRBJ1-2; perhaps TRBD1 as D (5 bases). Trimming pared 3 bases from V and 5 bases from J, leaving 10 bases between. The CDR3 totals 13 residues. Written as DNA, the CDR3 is TGTGCCAGCAGTTTGCAGGGTTTGTATGGCTACACCTTC. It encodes CASSLQGLYGYTF.

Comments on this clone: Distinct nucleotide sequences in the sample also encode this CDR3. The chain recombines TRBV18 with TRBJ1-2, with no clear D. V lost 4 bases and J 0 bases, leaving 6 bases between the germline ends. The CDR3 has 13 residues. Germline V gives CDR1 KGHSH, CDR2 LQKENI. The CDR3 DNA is TGTGCCAGCTCACAGGGAGCTAACTATGGCTACACCTTC. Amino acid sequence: CASSQGANYGYTF.

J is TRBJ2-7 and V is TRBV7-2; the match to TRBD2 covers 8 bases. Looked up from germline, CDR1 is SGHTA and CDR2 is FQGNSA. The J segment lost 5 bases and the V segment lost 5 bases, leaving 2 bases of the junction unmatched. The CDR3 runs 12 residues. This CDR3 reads CASSPGLDEQYF. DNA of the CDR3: TGTGCCAGCAGCCCGGGACTAGACGAGCAGTACTTC.

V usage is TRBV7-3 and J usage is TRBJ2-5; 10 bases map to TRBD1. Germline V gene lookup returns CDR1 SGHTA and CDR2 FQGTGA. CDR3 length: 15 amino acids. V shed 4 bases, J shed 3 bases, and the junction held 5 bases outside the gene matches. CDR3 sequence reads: CASSSHGTGEETQYF. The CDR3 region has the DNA TGTGCCAGCAGCTCCCACGGGACAGGGGAAGAGACCCAGTACTTC.

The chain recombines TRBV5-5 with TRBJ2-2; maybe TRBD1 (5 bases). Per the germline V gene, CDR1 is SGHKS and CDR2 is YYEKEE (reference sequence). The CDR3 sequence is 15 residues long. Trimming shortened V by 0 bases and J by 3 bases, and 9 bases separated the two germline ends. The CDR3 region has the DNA TGTGCCAGCAGCTTGGTGGGGCTCCACACCGGGGAGCTGTTTTTT. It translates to CASSLVGLHTGELFF.

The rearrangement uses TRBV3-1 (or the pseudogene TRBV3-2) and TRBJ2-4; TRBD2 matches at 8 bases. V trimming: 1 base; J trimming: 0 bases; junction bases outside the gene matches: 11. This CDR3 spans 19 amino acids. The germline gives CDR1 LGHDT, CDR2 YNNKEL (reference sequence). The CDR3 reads CASSQVARGGRKAKNIQYF. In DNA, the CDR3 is TGTGCCAGCAGCCAAGTAGCCCGGGGGGGCCGGAAAGCCAAAAACATTCAGTACTTC.

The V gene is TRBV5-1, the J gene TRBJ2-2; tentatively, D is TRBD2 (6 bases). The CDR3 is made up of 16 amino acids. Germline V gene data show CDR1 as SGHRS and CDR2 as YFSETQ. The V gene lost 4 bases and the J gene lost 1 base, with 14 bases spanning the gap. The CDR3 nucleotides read TGCGCCAGCAGCCCGCTGCTAGCGCAGAACACCGGGGAGCTGTTTTTT. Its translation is CASSPLLAQNTGELFF.

The CDR3 protein is CASSATSGGYEQYF. The CDR3 DNA reads as TGCGCCAGCAGTGCGACTAGCGGGGGGTACGAGCAGTACTTC. V gene TRBV10-2 combines with J gene TRBJ2-7; 13 nucleotides align to TRBD2. Germline V gene sequence: CDR1 WSHSY, CDR2 SAAADI. This CDR3 comprises 14 residues. V trimming: 4 bases; J trimming: 4 bases; junction bases outside the gene matches: 1.

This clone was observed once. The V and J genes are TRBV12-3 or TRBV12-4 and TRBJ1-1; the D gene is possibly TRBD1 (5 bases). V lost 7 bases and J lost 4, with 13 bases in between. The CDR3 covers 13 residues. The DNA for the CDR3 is TGTGCCAGCACCCAGGGTTTTGCCACTGAAGCTTTCTTT. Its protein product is CASTQGFATEAFF.

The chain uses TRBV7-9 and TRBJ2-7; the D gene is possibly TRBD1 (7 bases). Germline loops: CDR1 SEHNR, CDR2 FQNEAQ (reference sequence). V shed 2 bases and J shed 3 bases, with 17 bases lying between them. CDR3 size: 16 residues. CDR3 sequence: CASSLPWSGGLYEQYF. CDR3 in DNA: TGTGCCAGCAGCTTACCTTGGTCAGGGGGACTCTACGAGCAGTACTTC.